This T cell receptor (beta chain) was recovered during a study of blood T cell repertoires in COVID-19 (TCRdb year 2020). At the level of the whole study: The collaborator samples originated in the United States, Italy and Spain and spanned the acute and convalescent phases of COVID-19. The samples were drawn from the first 160 participants of the ongoing ImmuneRACE study and from 950 to 1,500 subjects provided by 6 global collaborators. The repertoires were released in a freely available public database intended as a resource for research on the immune response to SARS-CoV-2. Subjects who had been exposed to COVID-19, were actively infected with it, or had recovered from it provided the deeply sampled blood TCRbeta repertoires that made up the dataset. Nearly every sample came with metadata listing a de-identified subject ID, COVID-19 status, age in years and sex. Where HLA class I and class II types were available, the types were taken from metadata supplied by the sample provider, not from assay-based typing. The material from the prospective study consisted of cDNA or gDNA derived from T cells, B-cell-depleted T cells, or PBMCs. Beyond this particular receptor, the publication reports: How much clinical and demographic metadata was included differed by source and by participant, and the metadata was provided uncurated.

One collaborating source in Seattle enrolled patients while the patients were actively infected and followed the patients over time throughout the course of disease. Each collaborating institution followed its own protocols to collect whole blood in K2EDTA tubes. For TCRbeta analysis, collaborators shipped samples as frozen whole blood, isolated PBMCs, or DNA extracted from either of those sample types. TCRbeta CDR3 regions were amplified from genomic DNA using the immunoSEQ Assay, a bias-controlled multiplex PCR. In the paper's pipeline: The number of nucleated cells in each sample was estimated from the amplification of reference gene primers within the assay. Sequence reads were collapsed and filtered to measure the absolute abundance of every unique TCRbeta CDR3 rearrangement. For each sample, productive Simpson clonality was calculated as the square root of Simpson's diversity index across productive rearrangements. TCRdb holds this immuneACCESS table with in-frame rearrangements only. Some clones are missing; in checked studies, unresolved V genes explain under half, and the rest has no known cause. From that table come the V and J calls and clone size; the DNA was used to work out D and trimming. This sample comprises roughly 310,000 clones, around 90% of them detected only once. The ten largest clones capture roughly 2.8% of the sample.

For this clone: No cognate antigen has been identified for it. No base-level quality is on record; no much larger clone is a single base apart.

Clipping removes 3 bases from V and 6 bases from J, with 8 as the unmatched junction base count. There are 16 amino acids in the CDR3, from cysteine to phenylalanine inclusive. The retained sequence is limited to the CDR3, 48 bases, with the frame set at the first base. In the germline V gene, CDR1 corresponds to MDHEN and CDR2 to SYDVKM. The sequenced material came from peripheral blood. The V gene is TRBV28 and the J gene is TRBJ1-6; 7 middle bases align to TRBD1. The sequence derives from a woman in her thirties with COVID-19, enrolled during active disease. The base sequence is TGTGCCAGCAGTTTCTATGAGGGGGCTGTTAATTCACCCCTCCACTTT. It translates as CASSFYEGAVNSPLHF.